This section outlines one TCR beta chain sequence together with its context. Sequencing was performed with immunoSEQ multiplex PCR; in TCRdb, only in-frame clones are kept and a portion is missing. In the table there are 40,000 or so clones, more than 85% of which are singletons. The ends were cut back, 9 bases at V and 9 bases at J, with 14 bases in the middle. This CDR3 spans 11 amino acids. Germline CDR1 reads MNHEY; CDR2 reads SMNVEV (reference sequence). The data were obtained in a study of PD-1 blockade in classical Hodgkin lymphoma. Relapses following autologous stem cell transplantation were seen in all patients, with brentuximab vedotin exposure varying.

Specimen: peripheral blood mononuclear cells (PBMCs), collected before the second cycle of nivolumab. The chain uses TRBV27 and TRBJ2-5; D could derive from TRBD1 or TRBD2 (5 bases each). The source of this sequence is a human donor with classical Hodgkin lymphoma. The CDR3, as DNA: TGTGCCAGGGATAGGGGAGTAGCCCAGTACTTC. Protein product: CARDRGVAQYF.